Shown below are 28 T cell receptor beta chains from a single sample sequenced in a study of OX40 agonist ivuxolimab in advanced cancers. Assay used: immunoSEQ multiplex PCR; TCRdb lists only in-frame clones, some missing. The data show 50,000 or so clones, with roughly 82% seen just once and about 2.4% held by the top ten. The source was CD4+ or CD8+ T cells sorted from blood, collected in a trial of the OX40 agonist ivuxolimab. Receptors originate from an adult with an advanced solid tumor such as melanoma, head and neck, liver or kidney cancer.

The chain joins TRBV19 to TRBJ1-5; perhaps TRBD1 as D (5 bases). The germline V and J ends were trimmed by 7 bases and 0 bases, with 16 bases remaining between them. The CDR3 is made up of 16 amino acids. Germline CDR1 is LNHDA and CDR2 is SQIVND (reference sequence). The CDR3 DNA sequence: TGTGCCAGTAAGGTGAGCCAGGGCCTTAGCAATCAGCCCCAGCATTTT. Translated: CASKVSQGLSNQPQHF.

The chain uses TRBV28 and TRBJ1-3; D uncertain. This CDR3 spans 13 amino acids. V was shortened by 6 bases and J by 4 bases, with 10 bases between the two germline ends. Germline V gene lookup returns CDR1 MDHEN and CDR2 SYDVKM. The CDR3 coding sequence is TGTGCCAGCAGGCCGGGATCGGGAAACACCATATATTTT. Encoded protein: CASRPGSGNTIYF.

This clone was observed a single time. The chain carries TRBV6-5 and TRBJ2-1; no definite D call. V lost 7 bases and J 1 base, leaving 11 bases between the germline ends. This CDR3 is built from 14 residues. Germline V gives CDR1 MNHEY, CDR2 SVGAGI. CDR3 sequence reads: CASTLDTSYNEQFF. CDR3 nucleotide sequence: TGTGCCAGCACCTTAGACACGTCCTACAATGAGCAGTTCTTC.

This chain joins TRBV28 and TRBJ1-1; the match to TRBD1 covers 8 bases. V gave up 5 bases and J gave up 12 bases; unmatched junction bases: 5. The CDR3 consists of 11 residues. CDR1 is MDHEN and CDR2 is SYDVKM in the germline V gene. CDR3 residues: CASSEQGGTFF. The CDR3 nucleotides read TGTGCCAGCAGTGAACAGGGGGGGACTTTCTTT.

The rearrangement links TRBV5-1 to TRBJ1-2; D perhaps matches TRBD1 (5 bases). Trimming left V 0 bases short and J 8 bases short, with 8 bases between. Germline CDR1 is SGHRS and CDR2 is YFSETQ. The CDR3 runs to 12 residues. The CDR3 spells CASSLEGPGYTF. In DNA form, the CDR3 reads TGCGCCAGCAGCTTGGAGGGGCCCGGCTACACCTTC. The variable domain in full, with the rest retrieved from reference TRBV5-1 and TRBJ1-2, is KAGVTQTPRYLIKTRGQQVTLSCSPISGHRSVSWYQQTPGQGLQFLFEYFSETQRNKGNFPGRFSGRQFSNSRSEMNVSTLELGDSALYLCASSLEGPGYTFGSGTRLTVV.

The chain is built from TRBV7-2 and TRBJ1-2; D call uncertain. Trimming cost V 3 bases and J 7 bases, with 6 bases left between them. The CDR3 loop spans 11 amino acids. The germline V gene encodes CDR1 SGHTA and CDR2 FQGNSA. The CDR3 DNA reads TGTGCCAGCAGCTTGTTCACTGGCTACACCTTC. Amino acids: CASSLFTGYTF.

The V and J genes are TRBV29-1 and TRBJ2-6; D remains unclear. The CDR3 has 14 residues. V shed 2 bases and J shed 2 bases, with 7 bases lying between them. From germline, CDR1 is SQVTM and CDR2 ANQGSEA. CDR3 sequence: CSVESQTGANVLTF. The CDR3 region has the DNA TGCAGCGTTGAAAGCCAGACTGGGGCCAACGTCCTGACTTTC.

Points on this clone: Different DNA sequences within this sample yield the same CDR3. This sequence joins TRBV5-1 and TRBJ2-3; 13 positions agree with TRBD2. The CDR3 extends over 19 amino acids. CDR1 is SGHRS and CDR2 is YFSETQ in the germline V gene. V lost 4 bases and J lost 2; bases outside the gene matches: 13. The CDR3: CASSTRTSGGAGPTDTQYF. CDR3 DNA sequence: TGCGCCAGCAGCACGAGGACTAGCGGGGGAGCCGGGCCCACAGATACGCAGTATTTT.

V gene TRBV5-4 combines with J gene TRBJ1-2; 10 bases agree with TRBD1. Trimming removed 3 bases from V and 8 bases from J; junction bases left unmatched: 7. CDR3 length: 14 residues. Germline CDR1 reads SGHNT; CDR2 reads YYREEE (reference sequence). The CDR3 spells CASSSRQGAQGYTF. The CDR3 nucleotides are TGTGCCAGCAGCTCCCGACAGGGGGCGCAGGGCTACACCTTC.

This rearrangement joins TRBV11-2 to TRBJ2-5; TRBD1 or TRBD2 may be the D gene (7 bases each). V was pared by 5 bases and J by 1 base, with 14 bases between. Germline V gene sequence: CDR1 SGHAT, CDR2 FQNNGV. The CDR3 is made up of 15 amino acids. The CDR3 region is CASSLPRGGQETQYF. DNA for the CDR3: TGTGCCAGCAGCCTCCCCAGGGGGGGCCAAGAGACCCAGTACTTC.

The chain carries TRBV4-2 and TRBJ2-7; TRBD2 aligns across 9 bases. The germline V gene has CDR1 LGHNA and CDR2 YNFKEQ. CDR3 size: 14 residues. Unmatched junction bases numbered 7, after V lost 3 bases and J lost 7 bases. DNA for the CDR3: TGTGCCAGCAGCCAGATACTAGCGGGTTTTGAGCAGTACTTC. Its protein product is CASSQILAGFEQYF.

The chain has TRBV9 and TRBJ1-1, with 12 bases matching TRBD1. The CDR3 covers 15 residues. V lost 0 bases, J lost 6 bases, and 3 bases stayed unmatched. Germline V gene sequence: CDR1 SGDLS, CDR2 YYNGEE. CDR3 sequence reads: CASSVGGQGAAEAFF. Here the CDR3 DNA reads TGTGCCAGCAGCGTAGGGGGACAGGGGGCCGCTGAAGCTTTCTTT.

This clone was found a few times. This rearrangement joins TRBV7-2 to TRBJ2-5; 9 bases align to TRBD2. With V trimmed by 5 bases and J by 1 base, 8 bases remained unmatched. Germline V lookup: CDR1 SGHTA, CDR2 FQGNSA. The length of the CDR3 is 16 residues. Written as DNA, the CDR3 is TGTGCCAGCAGCCCGTGGAGTAGCGGGGGCCAAGAGACCCAGTACTTC. Its protein product is CASSPWSSGGQETQYF.

The J gene is TRBJ2-7, the V gene TRBV30; TRBD2 matches at 8 bases. Unmatched junction bases numbered 11, after V lost 4 bases and J lost 6 bases. The CDR3 length is 14 residues. Germline V CDR1 and CDR2: GTSNPN, SVGIG (reference sequence). The CDR3 DNA is TGTGCCTGGATTCCGCCCGGGGGGGGGCTCGAGCAGTACTTC. Residues: CAWIPPGGGLEQYF.

The CDR3 loop reads CASSLLSGGAYNEQFF. For the CDR3, the DNA is TGTGCCAGCAGCTTACTTAGCGGGGGCGCCTACAATGAGCAGTTCTTC. The J gene is TRBJ2-1, the V gene TRBV7-3, with 9 bases identical to TRBD2. Per germline, CDR1 SGHTA and CDR2 FQGTGA. The CDR3 totals 16 residues. The trim removed 2 bases at V and 2 bases at J, leaving 4 bases unmatched. The full variable domain, with the rest looked up from reference TRBV7-3 and TRBJ2-1, is GAGVSQTPSNKVTEKGKYVELRCDPISGHTALYWYRQSLGQGPEFLIYFQGTGAADDSGLPNDRFFAVRPEGSVSTLKIQRTERGDSAVYLCASSLLSGGAYNEQFFGPGTRLTVL.

This clone was found once. The chain is built from TRBV6-6 and TRBJ1-5; D remains ambiguous. V was shortened by 0 bases and J by 2 bases, with 5 bases between the two germline ends. Germline CDR1 MNHNY, CDR2 SVGAGI (reference sequence). This CDR3 is built from 14 residues. CDR3 nucleotides: TGTGCCAGCAGTTACTCGGCAGGCAATCAGCCCCAGCATTTT. It translates to CASSYSAGNQPQHF.

V gene TRBV7-9 combines with J gene TRBJ2-3; possible D gene TRBD1, 6 bases. CDR1 and CDR2 (germline): SEHNR, FQNEAQ (reference sequence). Trimming stripped 3 bases from V and 4 bases from J, with 14 bases between. This CDR3 has 15 residues. The CDR3 region is CASSFLQGWADTQYF. The CDR3 bases are TGTGCCAGCAGCTTTTTACAGGGATGGGCAGATACGCAGTATTTT.

In nucleotides, the CDR3 is TGTGCCAGCAGCCAAGAGGGTTTTTTCAATCAGCCCCAGCATTTT. Protein product: CASSQEGFFNQPQHF. The genes are TRBV4-2 and TRBJ1-5; unclear D gene. The CDR3 extends over 15 amino acids. The V gene lost 0 bases and the J gene lost 3 bases, with 9 bases spanning the gap. Germline lookup yields CDR1 LGHNA and CDR2 YNFKEQ.

V is TRBV4-1 and J is TRBJ2-5, with D uncertain. This CDR3 spans 12 amino acids. Trimming removed 0 bases at V and 4 bases at J, with 3 bases between. Per the germline V gene, CDR1 is MGHRA and CDR2 is YSYEKL. CDR3 sequence (DNA): TGCGCCAGCAGCCAAGATAGAGAGACCCAGTACTTC. This encodes CASSQDRETQYF.

The rearrangement links TRBV4-2 to TRBJ2-3; 7 positions agree with TRBD2. Trimming cost V 0 bases and J 3 bases; bases outside gene matches: 6. The germline V gene encodes CDR1 LGHNA and CDR2 YNFKEQ. The CDR3 covers 16 residues. The CDR3 is CASSQDRWGGTDTQYF. Here the CDR3 DNA reads TGTGCCAGCAGCCAAGATCGGTGGGGGGGGACAGATACGCAGTATTTT.

As regards this clone: Other DNA sequences from this sample encode an identical CDR3 as well. The chain joins TRBV7-2 to TRBJ1-2; the match to TRBD1 covers 7 bases. After removal of 5 bases from V and 8 bases from J, the junction contained 11 bases not matched to a gene. Germline CDR1 and CDR2: SGHTA and FQGNSA. The CDR3 has 14 residues. Here the CDR3 DNA reads TGTGCCAGCAGCCAGTCCAGGGGGGGGCGCGGCTACACCTTC. This encodes CASSQSRGGRGYTF.

The chain employs TRBV18 and TRBJ1-3; D is undetermined. Germline CDR1 KGHSH, CDR2 LQKENI. The CDR3 has 14 amino acids. Trimming took off 4 bases at V and 0 bases at J, with 7 bases between the two ends. CDR3 bases: TGTGCCAGCTCACATGAGAACTCTGGAAACACCATATATTTT. Translation: CASSHENSGNTIYF.

The chain couples TRBV9 to TRBJ1-2, with 7 bases lining up with TRBD1. There are 15 residues in the CDR3. CDR1 is SGDLS, CDR2 YYNGEE, per germline. V lost 4 bases, J lost 2 bases, and 8 bases stayed unmatched. This chain's CDR3 is CASSPEPQGNYGYTF. In DNA form, the CDR3 reads TGTGCCAGCAGCCCCGAACCACAGGGGAACTATGGCTACACCTTC.

The CDR3 protein is CASSTSGKNSPLHF. In nucleotides, the CDR3 is TGTGCCAGCAGTACCTCGGGCAAGAATTCACCCCTCCACTTT. The chain has TRBV9 and TRBJ1-6; D gene ambiguous. Trimming pared 5 bases from V and 7 bases from J, leaving 13 bases between. The CDR3 has 14 residues. CDR1 SGDLS and CDR2 YYNGEE come from the germline V gene.

The gene calls are TRBV7-2 and TRBJ2-4; D is unresolved. The V gene's germline CDR1 is SGHTA and CDR2 FQGNSA. The CDR3 covers 12 residues. Deletions cut 4 bases from V and 6 bases from J, with 7 bases between. The CDR3 spells CASSSSGNIQYF. Written as DNA, the CDR3 is TGTGCCAGCAGCTCCTCCGGAAACATTCAGTACTTC.

The V gene is TRBV7-2, the J gene TRBJ2-1; 8 bases map to TRBD2. J was trimmed by 0 bases and V by 6 bases; bases with no gene match: 7. CDR1 and CDR2 (germline): SGHTA, FQGNSA. This CDR3 is 16 amino acids long. The CDR3 region has the DNA TGTGCCAGCAGTCGAGCCGGGACTAGCTCCTACAATGAGCAGTTCTTC. Protein: CASSRAGTSSYNEQFF. The full variable domain, rest sourced from reference TRBV7-2 and TRBJ2-1, is GAGVSQSPSNKVTEKGKDVELRCDPISGHTALYWYRQSLGQGLEFLIYFQGNSAPDKSGLPSDRFSAERTGGSVSTLTIQRTQQEDSAVYLCASSRAGTSSYNEQFFGPGTRLTVL.

The sample holds one count of this clone. The J gene is TRBJ2-1, the V gene TRBV7-3; maybe TRBD2 (6 bases). The V and J ends lost 4 bases and 8 bases respectively, with 18 bases between them. The CDR3 length is 15 residues. CDR1 and CDR2 (germline): SGHTA, FQGTGA. CDR3 loop: CASSSRLDYLDEQFF. In DNA, the CDR3 is TGTGCCAGCAGCTCGAGACTGGACTATCTGGATGAGCAGTTCTTC.

The CDR3 nucleotides are TGTGCCAGAAGGGAGAGGTATGGCAATCAGCCCCAGCATTTT. Translating it yields CARRERYGNQPQHF. This chain connects TRBV5-3 to TRBJ1-5; D unresolved. TRBV5-3 is an open reading frame whose function is uncertain. The CDR3 length is 14 residues. V lost 5 bases and J lost 2, with 11 bases in between.